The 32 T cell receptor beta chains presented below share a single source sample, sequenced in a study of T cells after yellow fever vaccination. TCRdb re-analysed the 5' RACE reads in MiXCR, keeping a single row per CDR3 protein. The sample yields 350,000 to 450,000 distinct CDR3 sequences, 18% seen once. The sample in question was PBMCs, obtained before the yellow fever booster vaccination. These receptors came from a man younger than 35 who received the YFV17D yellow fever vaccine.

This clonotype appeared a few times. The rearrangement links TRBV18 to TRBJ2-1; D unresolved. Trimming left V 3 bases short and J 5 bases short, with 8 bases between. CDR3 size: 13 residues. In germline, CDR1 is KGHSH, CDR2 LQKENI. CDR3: CASSPFNDNEQFF. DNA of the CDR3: TGTGCCAGCTCACCGTTTAATGACAATGAGCAGTTCTTC. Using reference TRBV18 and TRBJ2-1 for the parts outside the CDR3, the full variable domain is NAGVMQNPRHLVRRRGQEARLRCSPMKGHSHVYWYRQLPEEGLKFMVYLQKENIIDESGMPKERFSAEFPKEGPSILRIQQVVRGDSAAYFCASSPFNDNEQFFGPGTRLTVL.

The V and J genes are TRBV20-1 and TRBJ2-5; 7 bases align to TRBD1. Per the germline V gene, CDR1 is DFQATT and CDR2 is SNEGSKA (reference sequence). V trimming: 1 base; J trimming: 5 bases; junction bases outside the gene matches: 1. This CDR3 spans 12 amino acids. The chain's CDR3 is CSARGQGETQYF. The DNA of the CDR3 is TGCAGTGCTAGAGGACAGGGTGAGACCCAGTACTTC.

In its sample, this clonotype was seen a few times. The CDR3 region is CASSHQGRLAKNIQYF. CDR3 sequence (DNA): TGTGCCAGCAGCCATCAGGGGAGACTAGCCAAAAACATTCAGTACTTC. The rearrangement joins TRBV5-6 to TRBJ2-4; the D gene is possibly TRBD1 (6 bases). The CDR3 sequence is 16 residues long. V was cut by 4 bases and J by 0 bases, with 14 bases left in between. CDR1 is SGHDT, CDR2 YYEEEE, per germline. Full variable domain (rest looked up from reference TRBV5-6 and TRBJ2-4): DAGVTQSPTHLIKTRGQQVTLRCSPKSGHDTVSWYQQALGQGPQFIFQYYEEEERQRGNFPDRFSGHQFPNYSSELNVNALLLGDSALYLCASSHQGRLAKNIQYFGAGTRLSVL.

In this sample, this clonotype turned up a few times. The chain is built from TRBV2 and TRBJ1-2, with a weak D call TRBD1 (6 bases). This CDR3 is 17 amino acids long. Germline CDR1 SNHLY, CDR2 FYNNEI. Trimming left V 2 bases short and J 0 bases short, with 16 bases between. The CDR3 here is CASSEMDSHLANYGYTF. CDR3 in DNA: TGTGCCAGCAGTGAAATGGACAGCCACTTAGCTAACTATGGCTACACCTTC.

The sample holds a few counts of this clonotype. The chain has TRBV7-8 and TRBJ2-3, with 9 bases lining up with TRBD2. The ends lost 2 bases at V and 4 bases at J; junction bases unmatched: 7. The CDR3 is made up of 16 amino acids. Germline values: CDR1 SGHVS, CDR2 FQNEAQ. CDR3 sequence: CASSLLASGGPDTQYF. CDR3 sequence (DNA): TGTGCCAGCAGCTTATTGGCCAGCGGGGGGCCAGATACGCAGTATTTT.

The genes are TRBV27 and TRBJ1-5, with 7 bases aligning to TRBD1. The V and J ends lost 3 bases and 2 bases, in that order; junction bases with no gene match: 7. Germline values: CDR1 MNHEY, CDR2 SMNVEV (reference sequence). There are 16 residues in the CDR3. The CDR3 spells CASSLMGQGGNQPQHF. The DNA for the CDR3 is TGTGCCAGCAGTTTGATGGGCCAGGGGGGCAATCAGCCCCAGCATTTT.

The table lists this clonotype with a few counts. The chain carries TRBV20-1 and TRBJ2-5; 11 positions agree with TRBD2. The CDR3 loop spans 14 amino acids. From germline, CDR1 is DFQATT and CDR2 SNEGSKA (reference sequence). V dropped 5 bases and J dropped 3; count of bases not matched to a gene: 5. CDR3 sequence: CSALGTSGEETQYF. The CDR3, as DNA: TGCAGTGCTCTAGGGACTAGCGGAGAAGAGACCCAGTACTTC.

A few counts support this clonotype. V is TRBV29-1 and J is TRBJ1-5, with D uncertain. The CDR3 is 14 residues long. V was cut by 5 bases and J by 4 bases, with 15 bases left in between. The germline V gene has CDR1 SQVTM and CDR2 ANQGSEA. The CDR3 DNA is TGCAGCGTTAGTGGTTACGGGAAAAATCAGCCCCAGCATTTT. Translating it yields CSVSGYGKNQPQHF.

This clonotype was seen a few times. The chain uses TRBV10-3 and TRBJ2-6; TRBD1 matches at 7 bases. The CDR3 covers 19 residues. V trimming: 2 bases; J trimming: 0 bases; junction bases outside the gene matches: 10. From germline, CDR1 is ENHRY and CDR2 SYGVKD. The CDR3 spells CAISEGAGTADSGANVLTF. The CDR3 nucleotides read TGTGCCATCAGTGAGGGCGCCGGGACAGCCGACTCTGGGGCCAACGTCCTGACTTTC.

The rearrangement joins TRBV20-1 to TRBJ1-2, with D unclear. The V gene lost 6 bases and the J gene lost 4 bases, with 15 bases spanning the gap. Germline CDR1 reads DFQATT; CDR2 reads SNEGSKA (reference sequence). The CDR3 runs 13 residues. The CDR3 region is CSAEGQTSYGYTF. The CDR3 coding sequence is TGCAGTGCCGAGGGCCAAACAAGCTATGGCTACACCTTC.

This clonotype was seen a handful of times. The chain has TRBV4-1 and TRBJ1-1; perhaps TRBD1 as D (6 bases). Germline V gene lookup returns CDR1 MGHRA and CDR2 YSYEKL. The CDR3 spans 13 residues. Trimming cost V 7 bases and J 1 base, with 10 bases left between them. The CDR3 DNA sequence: TGCGCCAGCATCTCGACAGGGAACACTGAAGCTTTCTTT. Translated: CASISTGNTEAFF.

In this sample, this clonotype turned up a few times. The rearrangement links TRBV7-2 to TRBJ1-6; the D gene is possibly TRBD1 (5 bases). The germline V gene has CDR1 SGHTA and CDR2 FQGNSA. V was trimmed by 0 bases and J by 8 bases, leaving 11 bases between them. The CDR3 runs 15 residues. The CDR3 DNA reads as TGTGCCAGCAGCTTAGCGCAGGGCCCTTATTCACCCCTCCACTTT. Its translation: CASSLAQGPYSPLHF.

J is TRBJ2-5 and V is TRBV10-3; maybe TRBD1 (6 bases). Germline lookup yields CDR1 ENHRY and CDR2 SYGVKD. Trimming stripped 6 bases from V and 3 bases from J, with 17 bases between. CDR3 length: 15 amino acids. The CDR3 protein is CAISDLQGPKETQYF. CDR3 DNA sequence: TGTGCCATCAGCGATCTGCAGGGGCCCAAAGAGACCCAGTACTTC.

Here the CDR3 DNA reads TGTGCCAGCAGCTTGGTTTCAGCGGGGCAACAAGAGACCCAGTACTTC. It translates to CASSLVSAGQQETQYF. The V gene is TRBV5-5, the J gene TRBJ2-5; 7 bases line up with TRBD2. V lost 0 bases and J lost 2; bases outside the gene matches: 7. The CDR3 sequence is 16 residues long. Germline V gene sequence: CDR1 SGHKS, CDR2 YYEKEE (reference sequence).

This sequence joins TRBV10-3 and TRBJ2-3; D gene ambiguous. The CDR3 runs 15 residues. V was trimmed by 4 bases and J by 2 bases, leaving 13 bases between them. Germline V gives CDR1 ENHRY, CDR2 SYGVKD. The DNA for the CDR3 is TGTGCCATCAGTGGCTCCGGAGCGTACACAGATACGCAGTATTTT. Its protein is CAISGSGAYTDTQYF.

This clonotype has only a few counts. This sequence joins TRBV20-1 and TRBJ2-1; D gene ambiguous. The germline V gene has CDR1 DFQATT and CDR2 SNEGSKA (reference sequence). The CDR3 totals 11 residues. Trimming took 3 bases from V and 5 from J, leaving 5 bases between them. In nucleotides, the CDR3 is TGCAGTGCTAGCCAAGACAATGAGCAGTTCTTC. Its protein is CSASQDNEQFF.

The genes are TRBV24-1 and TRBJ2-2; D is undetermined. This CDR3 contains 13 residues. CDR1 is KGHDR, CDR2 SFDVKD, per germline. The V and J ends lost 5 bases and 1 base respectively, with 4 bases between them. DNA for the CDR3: TGTGCCACCAGTGGAGGGAACACCGGGGAGCTGTTTTTT. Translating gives CATSGGNTGELFF.

This CDR3 reads CASSLGDRASDTQYF. The CDR3 bases are TGTGCCAGCAGTTTAGGGGACAGGGCTTCAGATACGCAGTATTTT. J is TRBJ2-3 and V is TRBV28, with 9 bases aligning to TRBD1. CDR3 length equals 15 residues. V gave up 2 bases and J gave up 4 bases; unmatched junction bases: 4. Germline-derived CDR1 and CDR2 are MDHEN and SYDVKM. The variable domain in full, completed from reference TRBV28 and TRBJ2-3, reads DVKVTQSSRYLVKRTGEKVFLECVQDMDHENMFWYRQDPGLGLRLIYFSYDVKMKEKGDIPEGYSVSREKKERFSLILESASTNQTSMYLCASSLGDRASDTQYFGPGTRLTVL.

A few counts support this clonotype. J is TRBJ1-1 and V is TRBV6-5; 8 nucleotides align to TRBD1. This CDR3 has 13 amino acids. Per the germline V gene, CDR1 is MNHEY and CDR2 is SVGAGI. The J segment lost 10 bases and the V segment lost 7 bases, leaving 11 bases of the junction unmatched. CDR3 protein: CASIGQGLFRAFF. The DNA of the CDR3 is TGTGCCAGCATCGGACAGGGACTTTTCAGAGCTTTCTTT.

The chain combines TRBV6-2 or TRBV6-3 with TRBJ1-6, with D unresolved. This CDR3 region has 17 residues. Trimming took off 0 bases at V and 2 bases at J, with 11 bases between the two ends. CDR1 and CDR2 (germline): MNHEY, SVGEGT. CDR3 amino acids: CASSYSRSGTYNSPLHF. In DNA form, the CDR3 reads TGTGCCAGCAGTTACTCGAGGTCGGGAACCTATAATTCACCCCTCCACTTT.

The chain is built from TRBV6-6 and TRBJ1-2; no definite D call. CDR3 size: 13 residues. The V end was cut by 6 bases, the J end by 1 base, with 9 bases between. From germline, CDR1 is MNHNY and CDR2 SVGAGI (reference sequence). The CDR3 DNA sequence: TGTGCCAGCAGGGCCGACGGTAACTATGGCTACACCTTC. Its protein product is CASRADGNYGYTF.

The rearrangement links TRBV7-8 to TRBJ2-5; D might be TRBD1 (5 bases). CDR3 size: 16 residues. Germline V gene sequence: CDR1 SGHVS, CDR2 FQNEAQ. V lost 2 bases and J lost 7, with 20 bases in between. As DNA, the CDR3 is TGTGCCAGCAGCTTAAGGATTGCGACAGCCATGGTGACCCAGTACTTC. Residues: CASSLRIATAMVTQYF. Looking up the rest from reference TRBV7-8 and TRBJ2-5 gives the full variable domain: GAGVSQSPRYKVAKRGQDVALRCDPISGHVSLFWYQQALGQGPEFLTYFQNEAQLDKSGLPSDRFFAERPEGSVSTLKIQRTQQEDSAVYLCASSLRIATAMVTQYFGPGTRLLVL.

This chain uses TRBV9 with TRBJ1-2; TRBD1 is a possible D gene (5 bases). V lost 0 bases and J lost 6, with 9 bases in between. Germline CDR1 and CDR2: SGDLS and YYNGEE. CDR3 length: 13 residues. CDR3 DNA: TGTGCCAGCAGCGTAGTTGTGGGGGATGGCTACACCTTC. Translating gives CASSVVVGDGYTF.

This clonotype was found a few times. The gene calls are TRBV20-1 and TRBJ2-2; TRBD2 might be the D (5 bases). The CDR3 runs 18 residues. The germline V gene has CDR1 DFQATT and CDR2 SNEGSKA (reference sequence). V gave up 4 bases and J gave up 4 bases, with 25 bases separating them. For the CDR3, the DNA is TGCAGTGCTACCCCGGTTGGAGGAGGAATCCTTGGCACCGGGGAGCTGTTTTTT. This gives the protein CSATPVGGGILGTGELFF.

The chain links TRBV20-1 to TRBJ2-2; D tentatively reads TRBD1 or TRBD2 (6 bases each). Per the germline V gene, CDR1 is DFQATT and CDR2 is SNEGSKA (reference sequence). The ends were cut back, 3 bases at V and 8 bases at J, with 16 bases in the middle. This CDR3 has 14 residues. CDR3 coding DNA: TGCAGTGCTAGGACAAACAGGGACTGGGGGGAGCTGTTTTTT. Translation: CSARTNRDWGELFF.

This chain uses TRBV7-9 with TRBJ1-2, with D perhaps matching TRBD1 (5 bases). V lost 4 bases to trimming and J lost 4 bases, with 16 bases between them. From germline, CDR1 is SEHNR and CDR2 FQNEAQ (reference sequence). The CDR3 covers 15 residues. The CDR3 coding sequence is TGTGCCAGCAGCTCCCCACAGGCTGGCCTCTATGGCTACACCTTC. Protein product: CASSSPQAGLYGYTF.

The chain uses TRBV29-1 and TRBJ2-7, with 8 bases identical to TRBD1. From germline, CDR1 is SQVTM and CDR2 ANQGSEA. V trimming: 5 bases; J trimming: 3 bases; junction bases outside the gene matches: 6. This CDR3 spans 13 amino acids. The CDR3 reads CSVTGTGNYEQYF. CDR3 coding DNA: TGCAGCGTTACCGGGACAGGAAACTACGAGCAGTACTTC.

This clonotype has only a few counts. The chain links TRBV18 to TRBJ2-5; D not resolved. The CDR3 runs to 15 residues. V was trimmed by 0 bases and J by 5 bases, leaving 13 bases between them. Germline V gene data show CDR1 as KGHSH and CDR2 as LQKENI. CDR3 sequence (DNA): TGTGCCAGCTCACCACCGACGGGTATAGGGGAGACCCAGTACTTC. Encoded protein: CASSPPTGIGETQYF.

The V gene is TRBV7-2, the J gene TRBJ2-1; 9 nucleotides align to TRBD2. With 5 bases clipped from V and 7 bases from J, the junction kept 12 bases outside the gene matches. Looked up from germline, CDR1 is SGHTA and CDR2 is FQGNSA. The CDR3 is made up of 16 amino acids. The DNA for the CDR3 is TGTGCCAGCAGCGGGATAGCGGGGGCGGGTGAGAATGAGCAGTTCTTC. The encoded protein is CASSGIAGAGENEQFF. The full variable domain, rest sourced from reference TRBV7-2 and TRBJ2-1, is GAGVSQSPSNKVTEKGKDVELRCDPISGHTALYWYRQSLGQGLEFLIYFQGNSAPDKSGLPSDRFSAERTGGSVSTLTIQRTQQEDSAVYLCASSGIAGAGENEQFFGPGTRLTVL.

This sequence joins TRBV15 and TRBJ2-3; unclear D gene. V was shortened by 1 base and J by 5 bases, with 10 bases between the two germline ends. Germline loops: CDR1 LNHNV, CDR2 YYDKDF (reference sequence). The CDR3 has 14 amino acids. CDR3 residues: CATSRVLSGDTQYF. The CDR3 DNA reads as TGTGCCACCAGCAGAGTTCTATCGGGAGATACGCAGTATTTT.

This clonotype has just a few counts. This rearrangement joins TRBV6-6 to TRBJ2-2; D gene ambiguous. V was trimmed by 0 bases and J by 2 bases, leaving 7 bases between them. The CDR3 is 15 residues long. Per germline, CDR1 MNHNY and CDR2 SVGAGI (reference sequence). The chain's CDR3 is CASSYSLINTGELFF. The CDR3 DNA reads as TGTGCCAGCAGTTACTCCCTAATTAACACCGGGGAGCTGTTTTTT.

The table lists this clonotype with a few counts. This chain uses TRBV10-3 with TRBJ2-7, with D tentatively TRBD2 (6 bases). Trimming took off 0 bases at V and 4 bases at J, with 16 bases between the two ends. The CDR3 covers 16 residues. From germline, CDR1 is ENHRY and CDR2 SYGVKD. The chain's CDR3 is CAISESFGGIGYEQYF. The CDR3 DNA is TGTGCCATCAGTGAGTCGTTCGGCGGGATTGGGTACGAGCAGTACTTC.